These T cell receptor beta chains were read from a single sample in a study of T cell responses to AZD1222 COVID-19 vaccine. Only in-frame clones appear in the TCRdb table, and some are missing; sequencing was by immunoSEQ multiplex PCR. Of roughly 150,000 clones listed, 85% to 90% are singletons. This material consisted of peripheral blood, taken 28 days after the second AZD1222 dose. The receptor source for this set is an adult who received the AZD1222 COVID-19 vaccine. Each CDR3 is given with its conserved first and last residue. The D gene is left open where the match is weak. For some rows the clone size is stated as once, few or many, or as a class when expanded; others skip it.

J,D,V,size,DNA,CDR3
TRBJ2-7,TRBD2,TRBV6-2/TRBV6-3,-,TGTGCCAGCAGTTCCACGACTAGCGGGAGGTACGAGCAGTACTTC,CASSSTTSGRYEQYF
TRBJ2-1,TRBD2,TRBV5-4,once,TGTGCCAGCAGCCGCGCCGGGACTAGCGGGAGGGGTGAGCAGTTCTTC,CASSRAGTSGRGEQFF
TRBJ2-6,-,TRBV6-1,-,TGTGCCAGCAGTGAAGCGGCTGGGGCCAACGTCCTGACTTTC,CASSEAAGANVLTF
TRBJ1-2,-,TRBV28,-,TGTGCCAGCAGTTCCCTACCGCCTGGGACAACCTATGGCTACACCTTC,CASSSLPPGTTYGYTF
TRBJ2-3,-,TRBV28,-,TGTGCCAGCAACCCGACCCTGCCCGTTACGCAGTATTTT,CASNPTLPVTQYF
TRBJ2-1,TRBD2,TRBV29-1,-,TGCAGCGGCGGACTAGCGGGGGGGTACAATGAGCAGTTCTTC,CSGGLAGGYNEQFF
TRBJ1-1,TRBD1,TRBV29-1,-,TGCAGCGTCCAAGGGACAGGGGGGGCGACTGAAGCTTTCTTT,CSVQGTGGATEAFF
TRBJ1-3,-,TRBV3-1/TRBV3-2,-,TGTGCCAGCAGCCTAAAGTGGGGGGGCCAATCTGGAAACACCATATATTTT,CASSLKWGGQSGNTIYF
TRBJ1-6,TRBD1,TRBV28,-,TGTGCCAGCAGAAGAAGCCTCGGACAGGGTACGAATTCACCCCTCCACTTT,CASRRSLGQGTNSPLHF
TRBJ2-3,TRBD1,TRBV19,-,TGTGCCAGTAGTATAGTTGGGACAGGGAGTAGCACAGATACGCAGTATTTT,CASSIVGTGSSTDTQYF
TRBJ1-5,TRBD1,TRBV16,once,TGTGCCAGCAGCCAATATAGTAAAGGGACAGGGGGCGCGGAGGGCAATCAGCCCCAGCATTTT,CASSQYSKGTGGAEGNQPQHF
TRBJ1-2,-,TRBV28,-,TGTGCCAGCAGATCCCCCTCGGGGGCTAATGGCTACACCTTC,CASRSPSGANGYTF
TRBJ1-6,-,TRBV5-1,few,TGCGCCAGCAGCTTGGGCAGGGCGGCACCCCTCCACTTT,CASSLGRAAPLHF
TRBJ1-5,-,TRBV4-1,-,TGCGCCAGCAGCCAAGATTCTCCGGGGGGCAATCAGCCCCAGCATTTT,CASSQDSPGGNQPQHF
TRBJ2-2,TRBD1,TRBV23-1,few,TGCGCCAGCAGCCAAAGCGCCGGGACAGGATGCACCGGGGAGCTGTTTTTT,CASSQSAGTGCTGELFF
TRBJ1-2,-,TRBV4-2,-,TGTGCCAGCAGCCTTCTACAATCCCCCCAGGGGCTCTATGGCTACACCTTC,CASSLLQSPQGLYGYTF
TRBJ2-2,-,TRBV25-1,-,TGTGCCAGCAATCGAGGACAGAACACCGGGGAGCTGTTTTTT,CASNRGQNTGELFF
TRBJ2-7,TRBD2,TRBV30,few,TGTGCCTGGAGTGTCGGGGGGGGCGGCTACGAGCAGTACTTC,CAWSVGGGGYEQYF